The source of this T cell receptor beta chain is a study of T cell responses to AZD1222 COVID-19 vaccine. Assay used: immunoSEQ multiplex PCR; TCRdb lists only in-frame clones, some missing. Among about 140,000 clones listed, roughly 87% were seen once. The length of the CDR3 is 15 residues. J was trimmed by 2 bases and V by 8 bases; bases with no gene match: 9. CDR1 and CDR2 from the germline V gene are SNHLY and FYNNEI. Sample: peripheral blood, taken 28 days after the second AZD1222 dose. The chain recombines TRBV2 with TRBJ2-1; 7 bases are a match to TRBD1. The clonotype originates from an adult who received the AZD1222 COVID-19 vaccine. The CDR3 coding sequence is TGTGCCAGCCATAAAGGGCAGGGGGCCTACAATGAGCAGTTCTTC. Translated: CASHKGQGAYNEQFF.